This TCR beta chain was sequenced for a study of PD-1 blockade in classical Hodgkin lymphoma. Assay used: immunoSEQ multiplex PCR; TCRdb lists only in-frame clones, some missing. The sample shows about 53,000 clones, 81% of them seen only once. The patients all showed relapse after autologous stem cell transplantation, while their brentuximab vedotin exposure varied. The patients, who had relapsed/refractory classical Hodgkin lymphoma, achieved best responses of complete response, partial response or progressive disease. With 2 bases removed from V and 6 bases from J, the gap between germline ends came to 9 bases. The CDR3 spans 13 residues. Germline V gene sequence: CDR1 SGHDT, CDR2 YYEEEE.

This specimen consisted of peripheral blood mononuclear cells (PBMCs), obtained at baseline. This clonotype originated in a human donor with classical Hodgkin lymphoma. The rearrangement joins TRBV5-6 to TRBJ2-1; D gene ambiguous. In nucleotides, the CDR3 is TGTGCCAGCAGCTTAGCAGGACGCAATGAGCAGTTCTTC. Amino acid sequence: CASSLAGRNEQFF. The full variable domain, with the rest looked up from reference TRBV5-6 and TRBJ2-1, is DAGVTQSPTHLIKTRGQQVTLRCSPKSGHDTVSWYQQALGQGPQFIFQYYEEEERQRGNFPDRFSGHQFPNYSSELNVNALLLGDSALYLCASSLAGRNEQFFGPGTRLTVL.